The rows below give T cell receptor beta chains drawn from one sample of a study of T cell responses to AZD1222 COVID-19 vaccine. Assay: immunoSEQ multiplex PCR; the TCRdb copy retains only in-frame clones and omits some. The table records about 86,000 clones, approximately 86% of them present only once. This sample comprised peripheral blood, obtained on day 0 of MenACWY control vaccination. The receptors stem from an adult in good health. Each CDR3 is given with its conserved first and last residue. Each record gives: D gene, J gene, clone size, CDR3 length, V gene, CDR3 protein, CDR3 DNA. A D gene is named only where the DNA matches it firmly. Rows may omit the clone size; those that give it use once, few, many or a size class.

>-|TRBJ1-5|-|14|TRBV6-1
CASSEDGLNQPQHF
TGTGCCAGCAGTGAAGACGGATTAAATCAGCCCCAGCATTTT
>TRBD1|TRBJ1-5|-|20|TRBV3-1/TRBV3-2
CASSPAGAGQGPLTGQPQHF
TGTGCCAGCAGTCCGGCGGGGGCGGGACAGGGGCCTCTGACGGGCCAGCCCCAGCATTTT
>TRBD1|TRBJ1-1|-|15|TRBV9
CASSVGLGQGLDAFF
TGTGCCAGCAGCGTGGGGTTAGGACAGGGACTTGACGCTTTCTTT
>-|TRBJ2-1|-|13|TRBV6-5
CASSQGGSNEQFF
TGTGCCAGCAGTCAGGGGGGAAGCAATGAGCAGTTCTTC
>-|TRBJ1-4|-|15|TRBV2
CASSVQLATNEKLFF
TGTGCCAGCAGTGTACAGCTTGCAACTAATGAAAAACTGTTTTTT
>-|TRBJ2-1|-|14|TRBV6-1
CASSETGDYNEQFF
TGTGCCAGCAGTGAGACGGGGGATTACAATGAGCAGTTCTTC
>TRBD1|TRBJ1-2|-|14|TRBV5-1
CASSLGDSAYGYTF
TGCGCCAGCAGCTTGGGGGACAGTGCCTATGGCTACACCTTC
>-|TRBJ1-1|-|13|TRBV25-1
CASSESMNTEAFF
TGTGCCAGCAGTGAGTCTATGAACACTGAAGCTTTCTTT
>-|TRBJ1-4|-|12|TRBV30
CAWKKPNEKLFF
TGTGCCTGGAAAAAACCGAATGAAAAACTGTTTTTT
>-|TRBJ2-2|-|14|TRBV27
CASSLNRVSGELFF
TGTGCCAGCAGTTTAAACAGGGTTTCCGGGGAGCTGTTTTTT
>-|TRBJ2-1|-|16|TRBV24-1
CATSDTWRADINEQFF
TGTGCCACCAGTGATACTTGGAGGGCGGATATCAATGAGCAGTTCTTC
>-|TRBJ1-2|-|16|TRBV5-4
CASSSPLGGLNYGYTF
TGTGCCAGCAGCTCCCCCCTCGGGGGTCTGAACTATGGCTACACCTTC
>TRBD2|TRBJ2-7|-|18|TRBV5-1
CASSLGLAGGYTVYEQYF
TGCGCCAGCAGCTTGGGACTAGCGGGGGGCTACACCGTCTACGAGCAGTACTTC
>-|TRBJ1-1|-|13|TRBV12-3/TRBV12-4
CASSPQINTEAFF
TGTGCCAGCAGTCCCCAGATTAACACTGAAGCTTTCTTT
>-|TRBJ1-1|-|16|TRBV7-3
CASSLITGIRNTEAFF
TGTGCCAGCAGCTTAATTACGGGGATTAGGAACACTGAAGCTTTCTTT
>-|TRBJ2-7|-|13|TRBV5-4
CASSLWATYEQYF
TGTGCCAGCAGCTTGTGGGCCACCTACGAGCAGTACTTC
>-|TRBJ2-5|-|12|TRBV6-5
CASGGYQETQYF
TGTGCCAGTGGGGGATACCAAGAGACCCAGTACTTC
>-|TRBJ1-3|few|16|TRBV2
CASSLRGVGSGNTIYF
TGTGCCAGCAGCCTCAGGGGAGTAGGCTCTGGAAACACCATATATTTT
>-|TRBJ2-3|once|15|TRBV4-3
CASSQGRTVADTQYF
TGCGCCAGCAGCCAAGGCAGGACTGTGGCAGATACGCAGTATTTT
>-|TRBJ2-3|-|15|TRBV6-2/TRBV6-3
CASSSRRRSTDTQYF
TGTGCCAGCAGCAGTAGGCGGCGAAGCACAGATACGCAGTATTTT
>-|TRBJ1-5|once|16|TRBV28
CASSLRGGASNQPQHF
TGTGCCAGCAGTTTAAGGGGGGGGGCTAGCAATCAGCCCCAGCATTTT
>-|TRBJ1-1|-|12|TRBV19
CASSRQNTEAFF
TGTGCCAGTAGCCGACAGAACACTGAAGCTTTCTTT
>TRBD1|TRBJ1-5|-|16|TRBV13
CASSLGTGQANQPQHF
TGTGCCAGCAGCTTAGGTACAGGACAGGCAAATCAGCCCCAGCATTTT
>TRBD1|TRBJ1-4|-|11|TRBV20-1
CSAWTGEKLFF
TGCAGTGCCTGGACAGGGGAAAAACTGTTTTTT
>-|TRBJ2-5|-|14|TRBV27
CASSLRQAQETQYF
TGTGCCAGCAGTTTACGGCAGGCCCAAGAGACCCAGTACTTC
>-|TRBJ1-1|-|16|TRBV27
CASSHRGVSVNTEAFF
TGTGCCAGCAGCCATAGGGGGGTTTCGGTGAACACTGAAGCTTTCTTT
>-|TRBJ1-2|-|12|TRBV19
CASSISDSPYTF
TGTGCCAGTAGTATAAGCGACAGCCCCTACACCTTC